This TCR beta chain was identified in a study of blood T cell repertoires in COVID-19. Study-wide context: COVID-19 samples, acute and convalescent, were from the United States, Italy and Spain.

This clone was picked up one time. Data came from immunoSEQ multiplex PCR; TCRdb stores just in-frame clones and leaves some out. The sample lists about 190,000 clones, about 88% occurring once. Input material: peripheral blood. The clonotype comes from a woman aged 35 to 49 who had recovered from COVID-19.

The CDR3 here is CARLQGSMNTEAFF. The CDR3 DNA follows: TGTGCAAGATTACAGGGGTCTATGAACACTGAAGCTTTCTTT. The rearrangement uses TRBV7-7 and TRBJ1-1; TRBD1 matches at 7 bases. Germline CDR1 reads SSHAT; CDR2 reads FNYEAQ (reference sequence). The CDR3 is 14 residues long. Looking up the rest from reference TRBV7-7 and TRBJ1-1 gives the full variable domain: GAGVSQSPRYKVTKRGQDVTLRCDPISSHATLYWYQQALGQGPEFLTYFNYEAQPDKSGLPSDRFSAERPEGSISTLTIQRTEQRDSAMYRCARLQGSMNTEAFFGQGTRLTVV.